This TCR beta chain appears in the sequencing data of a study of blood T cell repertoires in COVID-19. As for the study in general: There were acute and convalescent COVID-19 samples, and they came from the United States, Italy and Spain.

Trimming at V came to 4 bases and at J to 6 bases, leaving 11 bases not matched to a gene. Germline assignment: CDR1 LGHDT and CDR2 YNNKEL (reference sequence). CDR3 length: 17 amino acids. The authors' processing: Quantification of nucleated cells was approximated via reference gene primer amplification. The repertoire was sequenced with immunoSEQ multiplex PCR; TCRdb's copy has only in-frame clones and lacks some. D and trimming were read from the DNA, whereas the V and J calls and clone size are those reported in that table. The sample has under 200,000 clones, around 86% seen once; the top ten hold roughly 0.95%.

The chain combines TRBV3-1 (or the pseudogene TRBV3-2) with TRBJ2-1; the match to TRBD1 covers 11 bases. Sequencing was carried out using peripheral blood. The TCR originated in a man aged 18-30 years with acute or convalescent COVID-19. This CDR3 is CASSPWTGGESGNEQFF. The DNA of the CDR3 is TGTGCCAGCAGCCCGTGGACAGGGGGCGAGTCGGGCAATGAGCAGTTCTTC.